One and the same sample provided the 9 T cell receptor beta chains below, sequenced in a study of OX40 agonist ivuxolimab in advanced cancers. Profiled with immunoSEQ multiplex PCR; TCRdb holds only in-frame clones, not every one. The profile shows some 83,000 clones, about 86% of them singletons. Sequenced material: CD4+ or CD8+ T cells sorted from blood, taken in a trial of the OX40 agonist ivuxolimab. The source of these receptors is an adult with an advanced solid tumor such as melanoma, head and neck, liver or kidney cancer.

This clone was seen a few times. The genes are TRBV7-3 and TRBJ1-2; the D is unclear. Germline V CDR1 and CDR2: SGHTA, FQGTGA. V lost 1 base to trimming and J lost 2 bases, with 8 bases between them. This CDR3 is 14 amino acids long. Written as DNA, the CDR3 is TGTGCCAGCAGCTTAAAGCCCGCGAACTATGGCTACACCTTC. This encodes CASSLKPANYGYTF.

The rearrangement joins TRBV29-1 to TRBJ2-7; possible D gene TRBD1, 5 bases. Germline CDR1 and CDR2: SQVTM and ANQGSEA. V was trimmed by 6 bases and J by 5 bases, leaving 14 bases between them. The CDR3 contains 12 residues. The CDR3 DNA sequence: TGCAGCGTAAGGGGTTCCGTGGACGAGCAGTACTTC. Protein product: CSVRGSVDEQYF.

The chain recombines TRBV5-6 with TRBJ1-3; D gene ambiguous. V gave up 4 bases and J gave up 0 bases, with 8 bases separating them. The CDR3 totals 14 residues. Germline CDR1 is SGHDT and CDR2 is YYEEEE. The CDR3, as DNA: TGTGCCAGCAGCCAGGACCTCTCTGGAAACACCATATATTTT. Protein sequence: CASSQDLSGNTIYF.

The CDR3 DNA follows: TGCCCTAACGCGGGATACACCTACGAGCAGTACTTC. It codes for CPNAGYTYEQYF. The chain couples TRBV5-1 to TRBJ2-7, with a weak D call TRBD2 (6 bases). This CDR3 is built from 12 residues. Germline V gene lookup returns CDR1 SGHRS and CDR2 YFSETQ.

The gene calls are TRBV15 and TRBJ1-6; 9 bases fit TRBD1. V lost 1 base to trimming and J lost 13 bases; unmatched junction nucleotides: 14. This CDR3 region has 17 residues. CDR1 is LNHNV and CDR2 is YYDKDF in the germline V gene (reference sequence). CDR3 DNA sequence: TGTGCCACCAGCAGAGGGACAGGGGAGGGGCAAGGAGGTCCCCTCCACTTT. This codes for CATSRGTGEGQGGPLHF.

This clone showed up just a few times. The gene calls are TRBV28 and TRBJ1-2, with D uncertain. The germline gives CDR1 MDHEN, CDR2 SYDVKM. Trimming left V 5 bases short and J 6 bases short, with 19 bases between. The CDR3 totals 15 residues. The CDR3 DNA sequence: TGTGCCAGCAGTCTTGATCGAACAACCCGGGATGGCTACACCTTC. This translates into CASSLDRTTRDGYTF.

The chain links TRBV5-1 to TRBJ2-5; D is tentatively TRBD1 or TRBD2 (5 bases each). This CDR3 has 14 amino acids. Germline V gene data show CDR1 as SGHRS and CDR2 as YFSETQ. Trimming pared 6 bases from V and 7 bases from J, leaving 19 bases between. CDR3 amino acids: CASTIPGTGRTQYF. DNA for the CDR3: TGCGCCAGCACCATCCCCGGGACGGGTAGGACCCAGTACTTC.

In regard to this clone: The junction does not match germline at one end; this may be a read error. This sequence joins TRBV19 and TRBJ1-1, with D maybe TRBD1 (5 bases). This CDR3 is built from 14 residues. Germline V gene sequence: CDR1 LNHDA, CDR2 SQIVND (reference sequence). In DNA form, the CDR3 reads TGTGCCGGTAGCCAATACGGGGGTAGGACTGAAGCTTTCTTT. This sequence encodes CAGSQYGGRTEAFF.

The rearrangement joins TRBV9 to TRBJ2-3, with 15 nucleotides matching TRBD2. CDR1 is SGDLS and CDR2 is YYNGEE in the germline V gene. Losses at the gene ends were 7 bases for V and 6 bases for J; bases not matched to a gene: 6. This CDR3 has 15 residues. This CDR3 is CASAQGTSGGDTQYF. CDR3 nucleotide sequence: TGTGCCAGCGCTCAAGGGACTAGCGGGGGGGATACGCAGTATTTT. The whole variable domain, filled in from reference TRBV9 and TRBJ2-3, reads DSGVTQTPKHLITATGQRVTLRCSPRSGDLSVYWYQQSLDQGLQFLIQYYNGEERAKGNILERFSAQQFPDLHSELNLSSLELGDSALYFCASAQGTSGGDTQYFGPGTRLTVL.